The 23 T cell receptor beta chains in this list originate from one sample, sequenced in a study of radiotherapy plus CTLA-4 blockade in lung cancer. Profiled with immunoSEQ multiplex PCR; TCRdb holds only in-frame clones, not every one. The sample includes approximately 82,000 clones, approximately 80% seen only once; the top ten take about 15%. Sequences were derived from peripheral blood, sampled from a patient treated with radiotherapy plus ipilimumab. The receptors here all came from a human donor with non-small cell lung cancer that progressed on radiotherapy plus ipilimumab.

This clone was observed once. CDR3 bases: TGTGCCATCAGGGCTGACAAATACTACGAGCAGTACTTC. This encodes CAIRADKYYEQYF. The gene calls are TRBV10-3 and TRBJ2-7; no definite D call. Between the trimmed V and J ends, which lost 6 bases and 3 bases, there was a span of 12 bases. The CDR3 is 13 amino acids. The germline V gene has CDR1 ENHRY and CDR2 SYGVKD.

J is TRBJ1-4 and V is TRBV27; 7 bases agree with TRBD1. From germline, CDR1 is MNHEY and CDR2 SMNVEV (reference sequence). V lost 6 bases and J lost 6; bases outside the gene matches: 7. The length of the CDR3 is 14 residues. CDR3 amino acids: CASSHRGRDEKLFF. In DNA form, the CDR3 reads TGTGCCAGCAGCCACAGGGGTCGAGATGAAAAACTGTTTTTT.

V usage is TRBV28 and J usage is TRBJ1-2, with 8 bases fitting TRBD1. V was clipped by 6 bases and J by 8 bases; unmatched bases: 11. Germline V gene data show CDR1 as MDHEN and CDR2 as SYDVKM. This CDR3 region has 14 residues. CDR3 residues: CASSLTRQGYGYTF. The CDR3 DNA follows: TGTGCCAGCAGCCTCACCAGACAGGGGTACGGCTACACCTTC.

The genes are TRBV19 and TRBJ2-6; D remains unclear. CDR3 length: 15 amino acids. The germline V and J ends were trimmed by 6 bases and 4 bases, with 13 bases remaining between them. CDR1 LNHDA and CDR2 SQIVND come from the germline V gene (reference sequence). CDR3 sequence: CASSWLGTGANVLTF. CDR3 nucleotide sequence: TGTGCCAGTAGCTGGCTTGGAACCGGGGCCAACGTCCTGACTTTC.

This sequence joins TRBV30 and TRBJ1-4; D gene uncertain. Germline CDR1 reads GTSNPN; CDR2 reads SVGIG (reference sequence). There are 17 residues in the CDR3. The V end was cut by 2 bases, the J end by 6 bases, with 22 bases between. The CDR3 is CAWSRATAGLADEKLFF. Here the CDR3 DNA reads TGTGCCTGGAGTCGAGCCACCGCGGGGTTAGCAGATGAAAAACTGTTTTTT.

The rearrangement uses TRBV2 and TRBJ2-1, with D perhaps TRBD2 (7 bases). CDR1 is SNHLY and CDR2 is FYNNEI in the germline V gene. V was clipped by 4 bases and J by 3 bases, with 16 bases between them. The CDR3 is made up of 16 amino acids. Here the CDR3 reads CASSGLGGGGYNEQFF. The CDR3 coding sequence is TGTGCCAGCAGTGGGCTAGGGGGGGGCGGCTACAATGAGCAGTTCTTC.

The J gene is TRBJ1-6, the V gene TRBV6-1, with D unclear. Germline CDR1 and CDR2: MNHNS and SASEGT. This CDR3 is built from 12 residues. Trimming shortened V by 9 bases and J by 9 bases, and 12 bases separated the two germline ends. The CDR3 DNA reads TGTGCCAGTCGAGAAGGCCCTTCACCCCTCCACTTT. This gives the protein CASREGPSPLHF.

As concerns this clone: Sequence at one end of the junction differs from germline and may be a read error. The chain carries TRBV5-6 and TRBJ1-5; D call uncertain. CDR1 and CDR2 (germline): SGHDT, YYEEEE. This CDR3 has 15 amino acids. Written as DNA, the CDR3 is TGTGCCAGCACCTTGACCGCCTCCTCAAATCAGCCCCAGCATTTT. It encodes CASTLTASSNQPQHF.

This sequence joins TRBV4-1 and TRBJ2-4; TRBD2 agrees at 7 bases. The V segment lost 3 bases and the J segment 0 bases; nucleotides outside the gene matches: 5. This CDR3 is 16 amino acids long. Looked up from germline, CDR1 is MGHRA and CDR2 is YSYEKL. CDR3 residues: CASSHLGTIAKNIQYF. As DNA, the CDR3 is TGCGCCAGCAGCCATCTAGGGACTATAGCCAAAAACATTCAGTACTTC.

CDR3 in DNA: TGTGCCAGCAGCCCGGGGACAGTCCCGTATGGCTACACCTTC. Amino acids: CASSPGTVPYGYTF. The chain recombines TRBV9 with TRBJ1-2, with 7 positions matching TRBD1. The V gene end was trimmed by 4 bases and the J gene end by 5 bases; junction bases not matched to a gene: 8. The CDR3 length is 14 residues. CDR1 and CDR2 (germline): SGDLS, YYNGEE.

The chain combines TRBV11-1 with TRBJ2-5; maybe TRBD2 (5 bases). CDR1 and CDR2 (germline): SGHAT, FQDESV (reference sequence). This CDR3 spans 16 amino acids. V shed 2 bases and J shed 2 bases, with 15 bases lying between them. CDR3 in DNA: TGTGCCAGCAGCTTATATCTGGACTGGCAACAAGAGACCCAGTACTTC. Protein: CASSLYLDWQQETQYF.

The rearrangement joins TRBV15 to TRBJ2-3, with D possibly TRBD2 on 5 matching bases. V was pared by 0 bases and J by 3 bases, with 7 bases between. The germline CDR1 and CDR2 sequences are LNHNV and YYDKDF (reference sequence). This CDR3 is built from 14 residues. The CDR3 sequence: CATSRERTTDTQYF. In DNA, the CDR3 is TGTGCCACCAGCAGAGAACGGACTACAGATACGCAGTATTTT. Filled out from reference TRBV15 and TRBJ2-3, the complete variable domain reads DAMVIQNPRYQVTQFGKPVTLSCSQTLNHNVMYWYQQKSSQAPKLLFHYYDKDFNNEADTPDNFQSRRPNTSFCFLDIRSPGLGDTAMYLCATSRERTTDTQYFGPGTRLTVL.

This clone was counted once. CDR3 coding DNA: TGTGCCAGCAGCCGGACAGGGGTTAGTCAGCCCCAGCATTTT. Amino acids: CASSRTGVSQPQHF. This chain uses TRBV14 with TRBJ1-5, with 9 bases lining up with TRBD1. CDR3 length equals 14 residues. Germline-derived CDR1 and CDR2 are SGHDN and FVKESK. Trimming cost V 4 bases and J 6 bases; bases outside gene matches: 4.

J is TRBJ2-1 and V is TRBV18, with D perhaps matching TRBD2 (6 bases). Germline CDR1 reads KGHSH; CDR2 reads LQKENI. Trimming removed 2 bases at V and 10 bases at J, with 9 bases between. This CDR3 is 12 amino acids long. The CDR3 DNA sequence: TGTGCCAGCTCACCATGGGCGGGGGAGCAGTTCTTC. This translates into CASSPWAGEQFF. Looking up the rest from reference TRBV18 and TRBJ2-1 gives the full variable domain: NAGVMQNPRHLVRRRGQEARLRCSPMKGHSHVYWYRQLPEEGLKFMVYLQKENIIDESGMPKERFSAEFPKEGPSILRIQQVVRGDSAAYFCASSPWAGEQFFGPGTRLTVL.

The gene calls are TRBV5-6 and TRBJ1-1; the D gene is possibly TRBD1 (5 bases). This CDR3 is built from 14 residues. V was clipped by 7 bases and J by 3 bases, with 16 bases between them. Germline CDR1 SGHDT, CDR2 YYEEEE. The CDR3 reads CASLRRWGDTEAFF. CDR3 bases: TGTGCCAGCCTTCGCCGGTGGGGCGACACTGAAGCTTTCTTT.

This clone came up once. The chain couples TRBV7-9 to TRBJ2-7; the D gene is possibly TRBD1 (6 bases). This CDR3 is 15 amino acids long. Per the germline V gene, CDR1 is SEHNR and CDR2 is FQNEAQ (reference sequence). V lost 5 bases and J lost 2, with 16 bases in between. The CDR3 sequence: CASSLIGGVTYEQYF. The CDR3 DNA follows: TGTGCCAGCAGCCTCATAGGGGGTGTCACCTACGAGCAGTACTTC. The full variable domain, with the rest looked up from reference TRBV7-9 and TRBJ2-7, is DTGVSQNPRHKITKRGQNVTFRCDPISEHNRLYWYRQTLGQGPEFLTYFQNEAQLEKSRLLSDRFSAERPKGSFSTLEIQRTEQGDSAMYLCASSLIGGVTYEQYFGPGTRLTVT.

The V gene is TRBV11-3, the J gene TRBJ1-1; D is unclear. CDR3 length: 13 amino acids. With 1 base removed from V and 1 base from J, the gap between germline ends came to 4 bases. Per the germline V gene, CDR1 is SGHNT and CDR2 is YENEEA. CDR3 amino acids: CASSLVGNTEAFF. The CDR3 bases are TGTGCCAGCAGCTTAGTGGGGAACACTGAAGCTTTCTTT.

The rearrangement uses TRBV10-3 and TRBJ2-1, with 9 bases that match TRBD2. CDR1 is ENHRY, CDR2 SYGVKD, per germline. Unmatched junction bases numbered 3, after V lost 7 bases and J lost 5 bases. The CDR3 totals 13 residues. CDR3 protein: CAIMRGGNNEQFF. The CDR3 nucleotides are TGTGCCATCATGCGGGGGGGCAACAATGAGCAGTTCTTC.

The J gene is TRBJ2-7, the V gene TRBV28, with TRBD1 matching over 10 bases. The germline CDR1 and CDR2 sequences are MDHEN and SYDVKM. The CDR3 length is 14 residues. J lost 5 bases, V lost 2 bases, and 3 bases had no gene match. DNA of the CDR3: TGTGCCAGCAGTTTAGGGGACAGGGGCCACGAGCAGTACTTC. This translates into CASSLGDRGHEQYF.

The chain is built from TRBV29-1 and TRBJ2-3; the D gene could be TRBD1 or TRBD2 (5 bases each). The V end lost 1 base, the J end lost 10 bases, and 21 bases lay between the germline ends. CDR1 and CDR2 from the germline V gene are SQVTM and ANQGSEA. CDR3 length: 15 residues. The CDR3 reads CSVEAASGTFNSQYF. CDR3 DNA sequence: TGCAGCGTTGAAGCCGCGTCCGGGACCTTCAATTCGCAGTATTTT.

The rearrangement links TRBV29-1 to TRBJ2-7; TRBD1 matches 8 bases. CDR3 size: 15 residues. V lost 3 bases, J lost 4 bases, and 11 bases stayed unmatched. Germline assignment: CDR1 SQVTM and CDR2 ANQGSEA. CDR3 nucleotides: TGCAGCGTTGAGGCCGCAGGGGGCAGGATGTACGAGCAGTACTTC. Translated: CSVEAAGGRMYEQYF.

The V gene is TRBV9, the J gene TRBJ1-1, with 7 bases that match TRBD1. V lost 3 bases to trimming and J lost 11 bases; unmatched junction nucleotides: 13. Germline CDR1 SGDLS, CDR2 YYNGEE. The CDR3 sequence is 14 residues long. Written as DNA, the CDR3 is TGTGCCAGCAGCGCCCTTCCCAGGGGGGCGACGGCTTTCTTT. Protein product: CASSALPRGATAFF.

A single count supports this clone. Within the sample, other DNA sequences also encode this same CDR3. The chain has TRBV7-9 and TRBJ1-6; TRBD1 matches at 7 bases. This CDR3 has 17 amino acids. Germline V gene lookup returns CDR1 SEHNR and CDR2 FQNEAQ (reference sequence). V was clipped by 5 bases and J by 7 bases; unmatched bases: 14. CDR3 sequence reads: CASSRQGGGIWNSPLHF. CDR3 nucleotide sequence: TGTGCCAGCAGCAGACAGGGCGGGGGAATCTGGAATTCACCCCTCCACTTT.